This TCR beta chain was found in a study of cytomegalovirus exposure and HLA in healthy donors. The study's findings and limits: TCR clusters originating in the first cohort tended to co-occur in the roughly 120 validation repertoires, according to a later analysis. Specific recognition of CMV antigens was confirmed in vitro for a few chains (all CMV-associated).

The donors were members of the approximately 120-subject validation cohort (separate from the approximately 670-subject first cohort). For this clone: Its specificity is unknown.

Here immunoSEQ multiplex PCR was the method, and the copy in TCRdb shows in-frame clones only, minus some. The sample records approximately 140,000 clones, around nine tenths being singletons. The CDR3 is 16 residues long. After removal of 1 base from V and 3 bases from J, the junction contained 8 bases not matched to a gene. Germline V lookup: CDR1 SGHTA, CDR2 FQGNSA. This clonotype originated in a woman aged 18-29 years in good health and CMV-seropositive. What was sequenced was PBMCs. J is TRBJ2-5 and V is TRBV7-2, with 7 bases that match TRBD2. The CDR3 here is CASSLVSTGGEETQYF. The CDR3 DNA reads as TGTGCCAGCAGCTTAGTTTCAACGGGAGGTGAAGAGACCCAGTACTTC.